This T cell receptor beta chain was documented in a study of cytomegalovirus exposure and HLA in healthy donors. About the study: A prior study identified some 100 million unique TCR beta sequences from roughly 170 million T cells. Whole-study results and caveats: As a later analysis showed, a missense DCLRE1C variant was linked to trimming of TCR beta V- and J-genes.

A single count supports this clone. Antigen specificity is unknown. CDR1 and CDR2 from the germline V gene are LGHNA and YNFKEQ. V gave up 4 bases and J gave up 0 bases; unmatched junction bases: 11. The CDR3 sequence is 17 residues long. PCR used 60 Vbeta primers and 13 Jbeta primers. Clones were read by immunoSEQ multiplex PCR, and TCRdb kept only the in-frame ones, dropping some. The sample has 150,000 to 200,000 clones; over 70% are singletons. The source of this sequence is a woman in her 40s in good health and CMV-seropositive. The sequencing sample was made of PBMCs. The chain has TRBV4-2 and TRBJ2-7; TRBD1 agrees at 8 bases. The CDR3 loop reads CASSRRAGTGDSYEQYF. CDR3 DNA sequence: TGTGCCAGCAGCCGTAGAGCCGGGACAGGAGACTCCTACGAGCAGTACTTC.